The entry below describes one TCR beta chain. Its antigen is currently unknown. This CDR3 has 12 amino acids. The V end lost 2 bases, the J end lost 11 bases, and 10 bases lay between the germline ends. The V gene's germline CDR1 is GTSNPN and CDR2 SVGIG (reference sequence). TCRdb fed the 5' RACE reads into MiXCR, producing one record per CDR3 protein. The table includes a few hundred thousand distinct CDR3 sequences, about 16% detected once. The data belong to a study of T-cell memory formation after mild COVID-19. Study background: Largely, TCR clusters stayed within a single donor.

The study's findings and limits: Contracting clones, day 15 to 85, had balanced CD4/CD8, and later expanders favored CD4+.

This clonotype was obtained from a man aged 18 to 30 who had mild COVID-19 (a few samples of this study predate the infection). Cell type and time point are not known. Sequencing input: PBMCs or a T cell subset sorted from them (not recorded which). This chain joins TRBV30 and TRBJ1-6; no clear D. Written as DNA, the CDR3 is TGTGCCTGGAGTCTAGGGTTGGCACCCCTCCACTTT. Amino acids: CAWSLGLAPLHF.